Below, 29 T cell receptor beta chains from the same sample are listed, as sequenced in a study of T cell repertoires in cytomegalovirus infection. These receptors' targets are unknown. TCRdb independently ran MiXCR on the reads; one entry per CDR3 protein. The table includes some 350,000 distinct CDR3 sequences, almost 30% detected once. The starting material was cultured PBMCs, obtained from culture after CMV antigen stimulation. Receptors originate from a human donor in good health (CMV status not recorded). Some clones in this sample may be carry-over from other donors' samples.

The chain employs TRBV5-1 and TRBJ2-7, with D possibly being TRBD1 (5 bases). V lost 5 bases to trimming and J lost 5 bases, with 14 bases between them. Germline V gene data show CDR1 as SGHRS and CDR2 as YFSETQ. This CDR3 is built from 13 residues. The CDR3 sequence is CASRGDGADEQYF. The CDR3 DNA sequence: TGCGCCAGCAGGGGTGATGGGGCCGACGAGCAGTACTTC.

This clonotype was detected many times. The rearrangement links TRBV12-3 or TRBV12-4 to TRBJ2-7, with 9 bases fitting TRBD1. V gave up 8 bases and J gave up 1 base; unmatched junction bases: 0. The CDR3 loop spans 12 amino acids. This CDR3 is CASGTGSYEQYF. In DNA form, the CDR3 reads TGTGCCAGCGGGACAGGGTCCTACGAGCAGTACTTC.

The chain uses TRBV6-5 and TRBJ2-7; weak D call: TRBD1 (5 bases). The V end lost 5 bases, the J end lost 6 bases, and 11 bases lay between the germline ends. CDR3 length: 12 amino acids. In germline, CDR1 is MNHEY, CDR2 SVGAGI. CDR3 amino acids: CASSTTVSEQYF. The CDR3 bases are TGTGCCAGCAGTACGACAGTGAGCGAGCAGTACTTC.

V gene TRBV7-3 combines with J gene TRBJ2-7; 9 nucleotides line up with TRBD2. Losses at the gene ends were 5 bases for V and 4 bases for J; bases not matched to a gene: 9. Germline lookup yields CDR1 SGHTA and CDR2 FQGTGA. CDR3 length: 15 residues. CDR3 DNA: TGTGCCAGCAGCCGCAGTGGTAGCGGGAGTTACGAGCAGTACTTC. This encodes CASSRSGSGSYEQYF.

The rearrangement joins TRBV5-6 to TRBJ2-2; 8 bases are a match to TRBD2. This CDR3 comprises 19 residues. Germline-derived CDR1 and CDR2 are SGHDT and YYEEEE. The ends lost 1 base at V and 7 bases at J; junction bases unmatched: 18. CDR3 in amino acids: CASSLSGGGSERELGELFF. The DNA of the CDR3 is TGTGCCAGCAGCTTGTCAGGTGGGGGGTCCGAGCGGGAGCTCGGGGAGCTGTTTTTT.

In its sample, this clonotype was seen many times. This chain links TRBV7-3 with TRBJ2-5; TRBD2 might be the D (5 bases). The CDR3 length is 13 residues. Germline CDR1 SGHTA, CDR2 FQGTGA. With 5 bases removed from V and 3 bases from J, the gap between germline ends came to 10 bases. The CDR3 nucleotides are TGTGCCAGCAGCCTCGGGATGGAAGAGACCCAGTACTTC. Translation: CASSLGMEETQYF.

The chain links TRBV19 to TRBJ1-5; no clear D. The germline gives CDR1 LNHDA, CDR2 SQIVND (reference sequence). V was trimmed by 4 bases and J by 0 bases, leaving 13 bases between them. CDR3 length: 16 amino acids. CDR3 sequence reads: CASSRVAVYSNQPQHF. The CDR3 region has the DNA TGTGCCAGTAGTAGAGTCGCAGTCTATAGCAATCAGCCCCAGCATTTT.

V is TRBV6-1 and J is TRBJ2-7, with 8 bases fitting TRBD1. Germline assignment: CDR1 MNHNS and CDR2 SASEGT. The CDR3 totals 15 residues. With 5 bases clipped from V and 2 bases from J, the junction kept 8 bases outside the gene matches. CDR3 in amino acids: CASSSWTGTTYEQYF. CDR3 nucleotide sequence: TGTGCCAGCAGTTCTTGGACAGGGACGACCTACGAGCAGTACTTC.

In its sample, this clonotype was seen a few times. The chain joins TRBV5-6 to TRBJ1-1; D is possibly TRBD1 (5 bases). The CDR3 covers 13 residues. With 1 base removed from V and 7 bases from J, the gap between germline ends came to 11 bases. Germline V gene lookup returns CDR1 SGHDT and CDR2 YYEEEE. The CDR3 spells CASSLKGHYEAFF. The CDR3 coding sequence is TGTGCCAGCAGCTTGAAGGGGCACTATGAAGCTTTCTTT.

This clonotype was counted only a few times. The rearrangement uses TRBV3-1 and TRBJ1-4, with unresolved D. The V end was cut by 2 bases, the J end by 5 bases, with 6 bases between. This CDR3 comprises 13 residues. CDR1 LGHDT and CDR2 YNNKEL come from the germline V gene (reference sequence). Written as DNA, the CDR3 is TGTGCCAGCAGCCAACCGGGGAATGAAAAACTGTTTTTT. Translating gives CASSQPGNEKLFF.

V is TRBV19 and J is TRBJ1-5; D is uncertain. The V end was cut by 4 bases, the J end by 4 bases, with 8 bases between. Germline CDR1 LNHDA, CDR2 SQIVND (reference sequence). The CDR3 spans 13 residues. CDR3 region: CASSSMFNQPQHF. CDR3 nucleotide sequence: TGTGCCAGTAGTAGTATGTTTAATCAGCCCCAGCATTTT.

This clonotype was seen only a few times. The chain employs TRBV27 and TRBJ1-5; D is perhaps TRBD1 (5 bases). The length of the CDR3 is 17 residues. V was pared by 5 bases and J by 10 bases, with 27 bases between. Germline V gene sequence: CDR1 MNHEY, CDR2 SMNVEV (reference sequence). The CDR3 DNA reads TGTGCCAGCAGTCTGCCTCGAGACAGAGAAAGTTGGGCACCCCAGCATTTT. Translated, it gives CASSLPRDRESWAPQHF.

The genes are TRBV6-1 and TRBJ1-1; D possibly corresponds to TRBD1 (5 bases). V was trimmed by 4 bases and J by 3 bases, leaving 12 bases between them. Germline assignment: CDR1 MNHNS and CDR2 SASEGT. This CDR3 region has 14 residues. This CDR3 is CASSVVQVDTEAFF. The DNA for the CDR3 is TGTGCCAGCAGTGTCGTACAGGTTGACACTGAAGCTTTCTTT.

V usage is TRBV11-2 and J usage is TRBJ1-6; a possible D gene is TRBD1 (6 bases). With 2 bases removed from V and 0 bases from J, the gap between germline ends came to 8 bases. Germline V gene data show CDR1 as SGHAT and CDR2 as FQNNGV. The CDR3 length is 16 residues. The CDR3 coding sequence is TGTGCCAGCAGCTTATGGGGGCCCTCCTATAATTCACCCCTCCACTTT. As protein: CASSLWGPSYNSPLHF.

This clonotype was seen more than once but under ten times. The chain couples TRBV27 to TRBJ1-6, with D perhaps matching TRBD1 (5 bases). Between the trimmed V and J ends, which lost 2 bases and 0 bases, there was a span of 14 bases. This CDR3 region has 18 residues. Germline loops: CDR1 MNHEY, CDR2 SMNVEV (reference sequence). The CDR3 bases are TGTGCCAGCAGTTTAAGTAGGGCAGGGAGCTCCTATAATTCACCCCTCCACTTT. Protein sequence: CASSLSRAGSSYNSPLHF.

CDR3 nucleotide sequence: TGCAGTGCTGCCTCCGGACAGAACTATGGCTACACCTTC. Translating gives CSAASGQNYGYTF. The chain joins TRBV20-1 to TRBJ1-2, with a weak D call TRBD1 (6 bases). With 5 bases removed from V and 2 bases from J, the gap between germline ends came to 12 bases. The CDR3 length is 13 residues. Looked up from germline, CDR1 is DFQATT and CDR2 is SNEGSKA (reference sequence).

Only a few counts were recorded for this clonotype. V usage is TRBV20-1 and J usage is TRBJ2-1, with D possibly TRBD1 on 5 matching bases. Trimming cost V 2 bases and J 10 bases, with 18 bases left between them. Germline CDR1 reads DFQATT; CDR2 reads SNEGSKA (reference sequence). The CDR3 consists of 14 residues. The CDR3 region is CSARLAGRGWEQFF. CDR3 in DNA: TGCAGTGCTAGACTGGCAGGGCGAGGCTGGGAGCAGTTCTTC.

The table lists this clonotype with a few counts. The gene calls are TRBV6-6 and TRBJ1-2, with 9 bases fitting TRBD1. V gave up 6 bases and J gave up 5 bases; unmatched junction bases: 4. The V gene's germline CDR1 is MNHNY and CDR2 SVGAGI (reference sequence). This CDR3 is built from 13 residues. CDR3 coding DNA: TGTGCCAGCAGACAGGGGGCCGATTATGGCTACACCTTC. Translation gives CASRQGADYGYTF.

This clonotype has a single count. The V and J genes are TRBV20-1 and TRBJ1-5; the match to TRBD1 covers 7 bases. There are 16 residues in the CDR3. Trimming took 0 bases from V and 2 from J; bases not matched to a gene: 7. The germline V gene has CDR1 DFQATT and CDR2 SNEGSKA (reference sequence). In nucleotides, the CDR3 is TGCAGTGCTAGAGATAGTACCGGGACAGGCAATCAGCCCCAGCATTTT. It encodes CSARDSTGTGNQPQHF.

A few counts support this clonotype. The chain employs TRBV7-8 and TRBJ2-5, with 8 nucleotides matching TRBD2. The CDR3 has 16 amino acids. Unmatched junction bases numbered 15, after V lost 3 bases and J lost 9 bases. Germline CDR1 and CDR2: SGHVS and FQNEAQ. The CDR3 DNA sequence: TGTGCCAGCAGCTTCGGTAGCGGGACGGGAGGGGAGGCCCAGTACTTC. Residues: CASSFGSGTGGEAQYF.

The chain combines TRBV20-1 with TRBJ1-3; D is undetermined. The length of the CDR3 is 13 residues. CDR1 DFQATT and CDR2 SNEGSKA come from the germline V gene (reference sequence). V lost 3 bases, J lost 7 bases, and 13 bases lay in between. The CDR3 nucleotides are TGCAGTGCTAGCTCTACGCCCAGGAACACCATATATTTT. This sequence encodes CSASSTPRNTIYF.

In this sample, this clonotype turned up a few times. The chain couples TRBV29-1 to TRBJ2-1; 12 bases line up with TRBD1. Germline V gene data show CDR1 as SQVTM and CDR2 as ANQGSEA. The J segment lost 7 bases and the V segment lost 7 bases, leaving 17 bases of the junction unmatched. This CDR3 is 17 amino acids long. CDR3 sequence reads: CSGKVRTGTGGYNEQFF. In DNA, the CDR3 is TGCAGCGGTAAAGTACGTACCGGGACAGGGGGCTATAATGAGCAGTTCTTC.

This clonotype has at least ten counts. The genes are TRBV13 and TRBJ2-4; D not resolved. The germline V gene encodes CDR1 PRHDT and CDR2 FYEKMQ (reference sequence). The CDR3 has 12 residues. The V end was cut by 7 bases, the J end by 0 bases, with 4 bases between. The CDR3, as DNA: TGTGCCAGCACGGTAGCCAAAAACATTCAGTACTTC. Protein: CASTVAKNIQYF.

This clonotype was observed many times. The chain combines TRBV12-3 or TRBV12-4 with TRBJ1-4, with 9 positions matching TRBD1. The V segment lost 5 bases and the J segment 8 bases; nucleotides outside the gene matches: 9. The length of the CDR3 is 15 residues. The CDR3 DNA follows: TGTGCCAGCAGTCCCGGGGACAGGGAGAGGGAAAAACTGTTTTTT. Translating it yields CASSPGDREREKLFF.

The genes are TRBV11-3 and TRBJ2-2; the D is unclear. Germline assignment: CDR1 SGHNT and CDR2 YENEEA. V was pared by 1 base and J by 6 bases, with 12 bases between. CDR3 length equals 15 residues. Here the CDR3 DNA reads TGTGCCAGCAGCTTAGTCTATCAACCCCCCGGGGAGCTGTTTTTT. This sequence encodes CASSLVYQPPGELFF.

The J gene is TRBJ2-1, the V gene TRBV5-1; the match to TRBD1 covers 7 bases. The CDR3 has 16 residues. The V and J ends lost 3 bases and 2 bases, in that order; junction bases with no gene match: 8. The V gene's germline CDR1 is SGHRS and CDR2 YFSETQ. The CDR3 coding sequence is TGCGCCAGCAGCTCCTCCGGGGACAGCACCTACAATGAGCAGTTCTTC. This sequence encodes CASSSSGDSTYNEQFF.

This clonotype has at least ten counts. This chain's CDR3 is CSGQKGSGNTIYF. DNA of the CDR3: TGCAGCGGACAGAAGGGTTCTGGAAACACCATATATTTT. The chain carries TRBV29-1 and TRBJ1-3, with D tentatively TRBD1 (5 bases). V was pared by 7 bases and J by 1 base, with 11 bases between. The CDR3 is 13 amino acids. Per the germline V gene, CDR1 is SQVTM and CDR2 is ANQGSEA.

The chain recombines TRBV29-1 with TRBJ2-7, with D tentatively TRBD1 (6 bases). There are 14 residues in the CDR3. The V end was cut by 0 bases, the J end by 2 bases, with 11 bases between. Looked up from germline, CDR1 is SQVTM and CDR2 is ANQGSEA. The CDR3 DNA is TGCAGCGTTGAAGAAACGACAGGTACCTACGAGCAGTACTTC. Amino acid sequence: CSVEETTGTYEQYF.

The genes are TRBV4-2 and TRBJ1-1; D unclear. The CDR3 spans 16 residues. CDR1 LGHNA and CDR2 YNFKEQ come from the germline V gene. Trimming took off 3 bases at V and 2 bases at J, with 16 bases between the two ends. CDR3 bases: TGTGCCAGCAGCCAGGACCCGAGGCAGACAAACACTGAAGCTTTCTTT. Translating it yields CASSQDPRQTNTEAFF.